This T cell receptor (beta chain) was captured by sequencing in a study of shared clonotypes between healthy human individuals. TCRdb's table, derived via immunoSEQ multiplex PCR, lists solely in-frame clones and lacks some. The sample gives over 850,000 clones, 70% to 80% of which show up once; around 0.6% is in the top ten. The CDR3 has 15 residues. The V and J ends lost 4 bases and 0 bases respectively, with 9 bases between them. Germline CDR1 and CDR2: MNHNY and SVGAGI (reference sequence). Source material: memory CD4+ T cells from PBMCs. Subset in this sample: CD45RA-negative fraction. The rearrangement uses TRBV6-6 and TRBJ2-2; maybe TRBD2 (6 bases). This receptor was obtained from a young man in good health. Some clones in this sample may be carry-over from other donors' samples. For the CDR3, the DNA is TGTGCCAGCAGTTGGGCGGGGACGAACACCGGGGAGCTGTTTTTT. Residues: CASSWAGTNTGELFF.